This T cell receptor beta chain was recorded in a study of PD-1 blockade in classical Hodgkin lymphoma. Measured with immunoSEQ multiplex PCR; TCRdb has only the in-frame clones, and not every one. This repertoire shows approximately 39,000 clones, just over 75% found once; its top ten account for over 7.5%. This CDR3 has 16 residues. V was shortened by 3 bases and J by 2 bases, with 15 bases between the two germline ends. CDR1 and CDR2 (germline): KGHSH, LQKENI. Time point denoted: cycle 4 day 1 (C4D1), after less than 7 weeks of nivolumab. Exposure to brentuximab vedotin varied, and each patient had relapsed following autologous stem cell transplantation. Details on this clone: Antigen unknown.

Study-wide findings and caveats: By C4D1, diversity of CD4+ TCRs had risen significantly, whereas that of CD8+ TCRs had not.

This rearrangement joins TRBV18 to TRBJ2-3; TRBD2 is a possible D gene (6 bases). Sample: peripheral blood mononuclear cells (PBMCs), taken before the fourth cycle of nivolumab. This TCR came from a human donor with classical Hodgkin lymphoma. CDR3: CASSPNGGLTTDTQYF. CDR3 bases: TGTGCCAGCTCACCGAACGGAGGGCTGACCACAGATACGCAGTATTTT. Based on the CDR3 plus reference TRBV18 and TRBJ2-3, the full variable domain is NAGVMQNPRHLVRRRGQEARLRCSPMKGHSHVYWYRQLPEEGLKFMVYLQKENIIDESGMPKERFSAEFPKEGPSILRIQQVVRGDSAAYFCASSPNGGLTTDTQYFGPGTRLTVL.